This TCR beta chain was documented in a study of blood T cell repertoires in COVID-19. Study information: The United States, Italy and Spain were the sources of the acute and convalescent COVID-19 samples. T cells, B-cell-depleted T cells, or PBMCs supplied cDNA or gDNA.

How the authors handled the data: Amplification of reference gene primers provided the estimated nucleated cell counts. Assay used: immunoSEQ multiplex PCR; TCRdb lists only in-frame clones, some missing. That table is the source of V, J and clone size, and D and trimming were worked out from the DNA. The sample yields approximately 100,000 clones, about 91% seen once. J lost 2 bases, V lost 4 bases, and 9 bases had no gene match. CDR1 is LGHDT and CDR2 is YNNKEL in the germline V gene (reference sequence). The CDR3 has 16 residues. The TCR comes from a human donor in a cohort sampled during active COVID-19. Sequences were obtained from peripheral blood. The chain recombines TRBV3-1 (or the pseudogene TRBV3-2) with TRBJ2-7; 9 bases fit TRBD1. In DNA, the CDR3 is TGTGCCAGCAGCCGCAATCCGGGACAGGGCACCTACGAGCAGTACTTC. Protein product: CASSRNPGQGTYEQYF.